This is a list of T cell receptor beta chains from one sample in a study of beta chain features in type 1 diabetes. Only in-frame clones appear in the TCRdb table, and some are missing; sequencing was by immunoSEQ multiplex PCR. The sample lists some 350,000 clones; around 10% were seen once. Sequenced sample: central memory CD4+ T cells from blood. Every receptor here comes from a man aged 25-45 years with type 1 diabetes. CDR3s include the opening cysteine and the closing phenylalanine or tryptophan. Each record gives: J gene, clone size, D gene, V gene, CDR3 protein, CDR3 DNA. A D gene is named only where the DNA matches it firmly. Where a row states a size, it is once, few, many or the class of an expanded clone; other rows omit it.

TRBJ1-1 few TRBD1 TRBV7-8 CASSPPQGAPRSTEAFF TGTGCCAGCAGCCCACCACAGGGGGCACCGAGGTCGACTGAAGCTTTCTTT
TRBJ2-7 NA TRBD1 TRBV7-6 CASSLGTGGPYEQYF TGTGCCAGCAGCTTAGGGACAGGCGGACCCTACGAGCAGTACTTC
TRBJ2-1 few NA TRBV27 CASSDNWAEQFF TGTGCCAGCAGTGATAACTGGGCAGAGCAGTTCTTC
TRBJ1-2 NA NA TRBV28 CASSSTGTPSGYTF TGTGCCAGCAGTTCTACCGGGACACCCTCTGGCTACACCTTC
TRBJ1-5 few NA TRBV29-1 CSVGFGGGSNQPQHF TGCAGCGTTGGATTCGGGGGTGGGAGCAATCAGCCCCAGCATTTT
TRBJ2-5 few NA TRBV30 CAWSGLGGETQYF TGTGCCTGGAGTGGTCTGGGTGGAGAGACCCAGTACTTC
TRBJ2-3 NA NA TRBV18 CASSPGTRSTDTQYF TGTGCCAGCTCTCCCGGGACAAGAAGCACAGATACGCAGTATTTT
TRBJ2-3 NA NA TRBV30 CAWSFSTDTQYF TGTGCCTGGAGTTTCAGCACAGATACGCAGTATTTT
TRBJ2-3 few NA TRBV5-1 CASSLKFADTQYF TGCGCCAGCAGCTTGAAGTTCGCAGATACGCAGTATTTT
TRBJ1-5 NA NA TRBV27 CASSLSRLGGNQPQHF TGTGCCAGCAGTTTATCGAGGCTAGGGGGCAATCAGCCCCAGCATTTT
TRBJ1-2 few NA TRBV7-9 CASSFRTVREEVQGYTF TGTGCCAGCAGCTTTCGCACGGTGAGGGAGGAGGTTCAAGGCTACACCTTC
TRBJ2-3 NA TRBD2 TRBV27 CASRSPAGGFTDTQYF TGTGCCAGCAGGTCCCCGGCGGGGGGTTTCACAGATACGCAGTATTTT
TRBJ2-7 few TRBD2 TRBV9 CASSESSGPLIEQYF TGTGCCAGCAGCGAATCTAGCGGGCCCCTGATAGAGCAGTACTTC
TRBJ1-3 many TRBD1 TRBV7-9 CASSSQGNTIYF TGTGCCAGCAGCTCACAGGGGAACACCATATATTTT
TRBJ2-7 NA TRBD1 TRBV10-3 CASSYSWTGRSYEQYF TGTGCCAGCAGTTACTCGTGGACAGGGAGATCCTACGAGCAGTACTTC
TRBJ2-4 few NA TRBV19 CASNSPGGGLAKNIQYF TGTGCCAGTAACTCCCCGGGTGGAGGCCTAGCCAAAAACATTCAGTACTTC
TRBJ2-6 many TRBD1 TRBV7-9 CASPGQGRWGANVLTF TGTGCCAGCCCCGGACAGGGGCGATGGGGGGCCAACGTCCTGACTTTC
TRBJ2-7 NA NA TRBV11-2 CASSVVLHEQYF TGTGCCAGCAGCGTGGTTCTGCACGAGCAGTACTTC
TRBJ1-1 NA NA TRBV6-5 CASSYSKVVGTEAFF TGTGCCAGCAGTTACTCCAAAGTAGTGGGGACTGAAGCTTTCTTT
TRBJ2-1 few NA TRBV6-5 CASSASRTSQQFF TGTGCCAGCAGTGCTTCTAGGACATCCCAGCAGTTCTTC
TRBJ2-7 NA TRBD1 TRBV5-1 CASRSGQGKGEQYF TGCGCCAGCAGATCGGGACAGGGGAAAGGCGAGCAGTACTTC
TRBJ2-7 few TRBD1 TRBV7-2 CASSGGQGWSEQYF TGTGCCAGCAGCGGGGGACAGGGGTGGAGCGAGCAGTACTTC
TRBJ2-2 NA TRBD2 TRBV11-2 CASSLNAGGDTGELFF TGTGCCAGCAGCTTAAATGCGGGAGGGGACACCGGGGAGCTGTTTTTT
TRBJ2-3 NA NA TRBV19 CASSPSRTADTQYF TGTGCCAGTAGTCCTAGCCGTACCGCAGATACGCAGTATTTT
TRBJ2-5 few TRBD1 TRBV7-2 CASSQGGEGETQYF TGTGCCAGCAGTCAAGGGGGCGAGGGAGAGACCCAGTACTTC
TRBJ1-5 NA NA TRBV7-2 CASSYGAWAQPQHF TGTGCCAGCAGCTACGGAGCATGGGCGCAGCCCCAGCATTTT
TRBJ2-4 NA NA TRBV7-9 CASSYDSLGDIQYF TGTGCCAGCAGCTATGACAGCTTGGGGGACATTCAGTACTTC
TRBJ1-1 NA NA TRBV19 CASSIPRGMNTEAFF TGTGCCAGTAGTATTCCGCGCGGAATGAACACTGAAGCTTTCTTT
TRBJ2-7 NA NA TRBV28 CASSLSSGHRPYEQYF TGTGCCAGCAGTTTGTCAAGTGGGCACCGACCCTACGAGCAGTACTTC
TRBJ2-1 NA NA TRBV18 CASSLSVDNEQFF TGTGCCAGCTCACTTAGTGTCGACAATGAGCAGTTCTTC
TRBJ2-7 NA TRBD2 TRBV9 CASSVGRTSGLQYF TGTGCCAGCAGCGTAGGACGGACTAGCGGGCTGCAGTACTTC
TRBJ2-7 NA TRBD1 TRBV19 CASSIEQGAYEQYF TGTGCCAGTAGTATAGAACAGGGGGCCTACGAGCAGTACTTC
TRBJ2-5 few TRBD2 TRBV7-2 CASSEVAGGQETQYF TGTGCCAGCAGCGAAGTAGCGGGAGGGCAAGAGACCCAGTACTTC
TRBJ2-7 few NA TRBV7-9 CASSSEPTVGAYEQYF TGTGCCAGCAGCTCGGAACCAACCGTGGGAGCCTACGAGCAGTACTTC
TRBJ2-2 few TRBD1 TRBV11-3 CASSLGGGRTGELFF TGTGCCAGCAGCTTAGGAGGGGGCCGCACCGGGGAGCTGTTTTTT
TRBJ2-2 NA NA TRBV10-3 CAISESTTNTGELFF TGTGCCATCAGTGAGTCGACTACGAACACCGGGGAGCTGTTTTTT
TRBJ2-1 few NA TRBV5-1 CASSWTLGHNNEQFF TGCGCCAGCAGCTGGACCCTTGGCCACAACAATGAGCAGTTCTTC
TRBJ2-7 few NA TRBV11-2 CASSSEGLPYF TGTGCCAGCAGTTCGGAAGGACTCCCGTACTTC